The next 20 T cell receptor beta chains were all read from a single sample in a study of CD8 T cells in Susac syndrome. With random hexamers, roughly 0.5 to 1 ug RNA was reverse transcribed. TCRdb redid the calling of the immunoSEQ multiplex PCR reads with MiXCR, one entry per CDR3 protein. Altogether fewer than 150,000 distinct CDR3 sequences are present, about 95% being singletons, with the ten largest covering over 0.1%. Material for sequencing was CD4+ T cells from PBMCs. These receptors were obtained from a human donor in good health.

The chain recombines TRBV28 with TRBJ1-3; 7 bases align to TRBD1. Germline assignment: CDR1 MDHEN and CDR2 SYDVKM. With 4 bases clipped from V and 4 bases from J, the junction kept 4 bases outside the gene matches. The CDR3 loop spans 14 amino acids. The CDR3 loop is CASSSGQAGNTIYF. CDR3 nucleotide sequence: TGTGCCAGCAGTTCCGGACAGGCAGGAAACACCATATATTTT.

The CDR3 DNA reads as TGTGCCAGCAGCTACGGACAGGGGGCCCGGACCCAGTACTTC. This codes for CASSYGQGARTQYF. The V call is TRBV28, the J call TRBJ2-5; 11 bases align to TRBD1. Per germline, CDR1 MDHEN and CDR2 SYDVKM. V was pared by 6 bases and J by 7 bases, with 7 bases of the junction left unmatched. The CDR3 totals 14 residues.

The rearrangement links TRBV29-1 to TRBJ1-3; D gene uncertain. The CDR3 totals 13 residues. Germline CDR1 is SQVTM and CDR2 is ANQGSEA. V was clipped by 6 bases and J by 4 bases, with 13 bases between them. DNA of the CDR3: TGCAGCGTAAGCGGGCCTTTCGGAAACACCATATATTTT. Translating it yields CSVSGPFGNTIYF.

The DNA of the CDR3 is TGTGCCAGCAGCCCCCAAGGGGGGGTAAGGGAGACCCAGTACTTC. Amino acid sequence: CASSPQGGVRETQYF. The rearrangement uses TRBV7-2 and TRBJ2-5, with a weak D call TRBD2 (7 bases). V was trimmed by 5 bases and J by 5 bases, leaving 18 bases between them. Germline loops: CDR1 SGHTA, CDR2 FQGNSA. This CDR3 is built from 15 residues.

The V and J genes are TRBV2 and TRBJ2-7; 9 nucleotides line up with TRBD1. With V trimmed by 10 bases and J by 2 bases, 3 bases remained unmatched. Germline V gives CDR1 SNHLY, CDR2 FYNNEI. This CDR3 has 12 residues. CDR3 sequence: CATGTGPYEQYF. In DNA, the CDR3 is TGTGCCACCGGGACAGGGCCCTACGAGCAGTACTTC. Complete variable domain (other parts from reference TRBV2 and TRBJ2-7): EPEVTQTPSHQVTQMGQEVILRCVPISNHLYFYWYRQILGQKVEFLVSFYNNEISEKSEIFDDQFSVERPDGSNFTLKIRSTKLEDSAMYFCATGTGPYEQYFGPGTRLTVT.

The V and J genes are TRBV4-2 and TRBJ2-4; D uncertain. The germline V gene has CDR1 LGHNA and CDR2 YNFKEQ. V shed 5 bases and J shed 9 bases, with 11 bases lying between them. This CDR3 is 12 amino acids long. In DNA form, the CDR3 reads TGTGCCAGCAGCTCAATGGTCGGCATTCAGTACTTC. This sequence encodes CASSSMVGIQYF.

This clonotype was found once. Here the CDR3 reads CASSPLTGNEQFF. CDR3 coding DNA: TGTGCCAGCAGTCCACTAACAGGGAATGAGCAGTTCTTC. The chain has TRBV27 and TRBJ2-1; TRBD1 is a possible D gene (6 bases). The CDR3 is 13 residues long. Between the trimmed V and J ends, which lost 5 bases and 7 bases, there was a span of 12 bases. Per the germline V gene, CDR1 is MNHEY and CDR2 is SMNVEV (reference sequence).

The V gene is TRBV3-1, the J gene TRBJ1-1, with TRBD1 matching over 8 bases. V dropped 0 bases and J dropped 7; count of bases not matched to a gene: 4. Germline CDR1 reads LGHDT; CDR2 reads YNNKEL (reference sequence). The CDR3 contains 14 residues. CDR3 DNA sequence: TGTGCCAGCAGCCAAGATAGCGGGACAGGTGAAGCTTTCTTT. Translation gives CASSQDSGTGEAFF.

This sequence joins TRBV5-6 and TRBJ1-1; D is undetermined. Germline lookup yields CDR1 SGHDT and CDR2 YYEEEE. The CDR3 contains 16 residues. Trimming stripped 0 bases from V and 0 bases from J, with 12 bases between. The CDR3 protein is CASSLGGSHMNTEAFF. The DNA of the CDR3 is TGTGCCAGCAGCTTGGGGGGAAGCCACATGAACACTGAAGCTTTCTTT.

This chain joins TRBV18 and TRBJ1-4; D may be TRBD1 (5 bases). The CDR3 runs to 13 residues. V lost 6 bases and J lost 8, with 13 bases in between. The germline V gene has CDR1 KGHSH and CDR2 LQKENI. The chain's CDR3 is CASSEQEGEKLFF. In DNA form, the CDR3 reads TGTGCCAGCTCTGAACAGGAGGGGGAAAAACTGTTTTTT.

The chain recombines TRBV6-7 with TRBJ1-5; D gene unclear. TRBV6-7 is recorded as an ORF, its role being uncertain. The CDR3 loop spans 16 amino acids. V shed 6 bases and J shed 3 bases, with 18 bases lying between them. DNA of the CDR3: TGTGCCAGCAGGCATTGGACTCGGGGAGACAATCAGCCCCAGCATTTT. It yields the protein CASRHWTRGDNQPQHF.

This clonotype was counted once. The chain carries TRBV6-2 or TRBV6-3 and TRBJ1-1; D remains ambiguous. V was cut by 2 bases and J by 0 bases, with 1 base left in between. CDR3 length equals 12 residues. CDR1 and CDR2 (germline): MNHEY, SVGEGT. The CDR3 bases are TGTGCCAGCAGTTACATGAACACTGAAGCTTTCTTT. Protein sequence: CASSYMNTEAFF.

The chain couples TRBV7-9 to TRBJ2-7; TRBD1 matches 11 bases. Germline loops: CDR1 SEHNR, CDR2 FQNEAQ (reference sequence). This CDR3 is 17 amino acids long. Germline trimming cut 5 bases from V and 4 bases from J; bases unmatched to any gene: 13. The CDR3 coding sequence is TGTGCCAGCAGCACCTGGACAGGGGGCCCTTCCCTTTACGAGCAGTACTTC. It encodes CASSTWTGGPSLYEQYF. Based on the CDR3 plus reference TRBV7-9 and TRBJ2-7, the full variable domain is DTGVSQNPRHKITKRGQNVTFRCDPISEHNRLYWYRQTLGQGPEFLTYFQNEAQLEKSRLLSDRFSAERPKGSFSTLEIQRTEQGDSAMYLCASSTWTGGPSLYEQYFGPGTRLTVT.

The V gene is TRBV6-6, the J gene TRBJ1-1, with D tentatively TRBD1 (6 bases). CDR1 and CDR2 (germline): MNHNY, SVGAGI (reference sequence). The CDR3 is 14 residues long. The ends were cut back, 0 bases at V and 2 bases at J, with 7 bases in the middle. The CDR3 bases are TGTGCCAGCAGTTACTCTGGGGGCAACACTGAAGCTTTCTTT. This codes for CASSYSGGNTEAFF.

As concerns this clonotype: No DNA is shown, since the ends of the CDR3 on it are uncertain; the CDR3 is the one TCRdb lists. The V gene is TRBV23-1, the J gene TRBJ2-2. TRBV23-1 is an open reading frame, and its role is uncertain. The CDR3 contains 16 residues when both ends are counted. Here the CDR3 reads CASSHDFLRTPGSCFF.

The chain combines TRBV2 with TRBJ2-1, with D tentatively TRBD2 (6 bases). Germline CDR1 SNHLY, CDR2 FYNNEI. V lost 6 bases and J 7 bases, leaving 13 bases between the germline ends. The CDR3 contains 13 residues. The CDR3 DNA reads TGTGCCAGCAGCGATAGGGCGGGGAATGAGCAGTTCTTC. As protein: CASSDRAGNEQFF. The entire variable domain, with the rest obtained from reference TRBV2 and TRBJ2-1, is as follows: EPEVTQTPSHQVTQMGQEVILRCVPISNHLYFYWYRQILGQKVEFLVSFYNNEISEKSEIFDDQFSVERPDGSNFTLKIRSTKLEDSAMYFCASSDRAGNEQFFGPGTRLTVL.

V is TRBV7-9 and J is TRBJ1-4; D uncertain. The CDR3 is made up of 12 amino acids. CDR1 is SEHNR and CDR2 is FQNEAQ in the germline V gene (reference sequence). V was cut by 5 bases and J by 5 bases, with 6 bases left in between. The CDR3 protein is CASSPSNEKLFF. CDR3 DNA: TGTGCCAGCAGCCCGAGCAATGAAAAACTGTTTTTT.

This clonotype was detected only once. The V gene is TRBV7-9, the J gene TRBJ2-3; D perhaps matches TRBD1 (6 bases). Trimming took 5 bases from V and 2 from J, leaving 11 bases between them. The CDR3 is 14 residues long. CDR1 SEHNR and CDR2 FQNEAQ come from the germline V gene (reference sequence). The CDR3 nucleotides are TGTGCCAGCAGCGTTCGGGACACCACAGATACGCAGTATTTT. Protein: CASSVRDTTDTQYF.

This chain joins TRBV4-1 and TRBJ1-5; unclear D gene. Per the germline V gene, CDR1 is MGHRA and CDR2 is YSYEKL. This CDR3 region has 15 residues. V gave up 1 base and J gave up 0 bases, with 7 bases separating them. This CDR3 is CASSQGTSSNQPQHF. CDR3 sequence (DNA): TGCGCCAGCAGCCAAGGTACAAGTAGCAATCAGCCCCAGCATTTT.

The chain links TRBV12-3 or TRBV12-4 to TRBJ2-7; D may match TRBD1 or TRBD2 (7 bases each). The germline V and J ends were trimmed by 6 bases and 6 bases, with 18 bases remaining between them. The CDR3 is made up of 14 amino acids. CDR3: CASSPTGRGSEQYF. CDR3 sequence (DNA): TGTGCCAGCAGCCCGACAGGGAGGGGTTCCGAGCAGTACTTC.